This T cell receptor beta chain was identified during a study of control samples from healthy donors and cancer patients. This CDR3 has 15 amino acids. Per germline, CDR1 MNHNY and CDR2 SVGAGI (reference sequence). V lost 0 bases, J lost 5 bases, and 5 bases stayed unmatched. Only in-frame clones appear in the TCRdb table, and some are missing; sequencing was by immunoSEQ multiplex PCR. The sample holds around 40,000 clones, more than 85% seen once. The TCR sequence derives from a woman aged 35 to 49 with head and neck cancer. Sequences were obtained from PBMCs. V usage is TRBV6-6 and J usage is TRBJ1-1; 8 nucleotides match TRBD1. The CDR3 coding sequence is TGTGCCAGCAGTTACTCCACAGGGGGTTGGACTGAAGCTTTCTTT. Translated, it gives CASSYSTGGWTEAFF.